This T cell receptor (beta chain) was profiled in a study of shared clonotypes between healthy human individuals. Sequenced by immunoSEQ multiplex PCR; TCRdb stores in-frame clones only, minus some. Seen here are over 2 million clones, just under 95% observed once, and the top ten hold 0.85% to 1.3%. In germline, CDR1 is SEHNR, CDR2 FQNEAQ (reference sequence). V was cut by 1 base and J by 2 bases, with 9 bases left in between. The length of the CDR3 is 15 residues. In the naive CD8 group, cells lacked CD45RO and were positively selected for CCR7, so terminally differentiated effector memory CD45RA+ cells were left out.

The sample consisted of naive CD8+ T cells sorted from blood. J is TRBJ1-5 and V is TRBV7-9; D unclear. The source of this sequence is a man aged 18-30 years in good health. The CDR3 region is CASSLGEVGNQPQHF. For the CDR3, the DNA is TGTGCCAGCAGCTTAGGGGAGGTCGGCAATCAGCCCCAGCATTTT.